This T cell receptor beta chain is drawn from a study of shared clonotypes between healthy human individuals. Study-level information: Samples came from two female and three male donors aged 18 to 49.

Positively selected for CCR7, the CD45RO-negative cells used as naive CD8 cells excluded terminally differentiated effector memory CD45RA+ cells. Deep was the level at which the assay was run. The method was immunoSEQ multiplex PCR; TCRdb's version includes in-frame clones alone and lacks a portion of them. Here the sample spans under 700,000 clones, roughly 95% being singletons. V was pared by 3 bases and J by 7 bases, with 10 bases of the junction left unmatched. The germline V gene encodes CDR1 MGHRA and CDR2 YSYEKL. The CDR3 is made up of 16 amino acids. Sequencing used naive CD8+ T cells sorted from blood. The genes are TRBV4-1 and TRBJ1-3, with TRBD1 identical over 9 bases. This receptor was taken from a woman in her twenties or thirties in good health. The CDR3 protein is CASSHSRRQGGNTIYF. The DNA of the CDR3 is TGCGCCAGCAGCCATTCGCGTCGACAGGGGGGGAACACCATATATTTT.